This record concerns one T cell receptor (beta chain) sequence. Some clones are missing from TCRdb's copy, which holds only in-frame ones; the method was immunoSEQ multiplex PCR. The sample holds tens of thousands of clones, roughly 91% seen once. The J segment lost 10 bases and the V segment lost 3 bases, leaving 6 bases of the junction unmatched. Looked up from germline, CDR1 is MGHRA and CDR2 is YSYEKL. The CDR3 consists of 13 residues. This record comes from a study of T cell changes during pregnancy in multiple sclerosis. The chain is built from TRBV4-1 and TRBJ2-1, with 7 bases lining up with TRBD1. Sample: CD4+ T cells from peripheral blood mononuclear cells, taken in the first trimester of pregnancy. The receptor comes from a female donor with multiple sclerosis, enrolled in a pregnancy study. CDR3 nucleotides: TGCGCCAGCAGCCATGTCGACAGGGCGGAGCAGTTCTTC. It specifies CASSHVDRAEQFF.